Presented here are 5 T cell receptor beta chains from one specimen sequenced in a study of blood T cells in healthy people across ages. With a J-beta primer mix and a sample-barcoded 5' primer, a second PCR ran 7 to 11 cycles. TCRdb fed the 5' RACE reads into MiXCR, producing one record per CDR3 protein. The sample has over 1,500,000 distinct CDR3 sequences, just under 50% seen once. Sequenced material: blood. The source of these receptors is a middle-aged woman in good health.

The chain links TRBV7-2 to TRBJ1-1; D is uncertain. The V and J ends lost 1 base and 3 bases respectively, with 12 bases between them. The germline gives CDR1 SGHTA, CDR2 FQGNSA. The CDR3 totals 15 residues. The CDR3 protein is CASSLGGRRYTEAFF. CDR3 bases: TGTGCCAGCAGCTTAGGTGGGCGGAGGTACACTGAAGCTTTCTTT. The whole variable domain, remainder taken from reference TRBV7-2 and TRBJ1-1, is GAGVSQSPSNKVTEKGKDVELRCDPISGHTALYWYRQSLGQGLEFLIYFQGNSAPDKSGLPSDRFSAERTGGSVSTLTIQRTQQEDSAVYLCASSLGGRRYTEAFFGQGTRLTVV.

The chain uses TRBV27 and TRBJ1-2; 11 nucleotides match TRBD1. The V gene's germline CDR1 is MNHEY and CDR2 SMNVEV (reference sequence). V gave up 10 bases and J gave up 6 bases; unmatched junction bases: 7. The CDR3 runs 13 residues. CDR3 amino acids: CATQDRGRHGYTF. The CDR3 region has the DNA TGTGCCACCCAGGACAGGGGGCGGCATGGCTACACCTTC.

The rearrangement links TRBV11-1 to TRBJ2-3, with D uncertain. The CDR3 is made up of 13 amino acids. Trimming left V 5 bases short and J 8 bases short, with 14 bases between. Germline values: CDR1 SGHAT, CDR2 FQDESV (reference sequence). CDR3 residues: CASSPEKVGTQYF. The DNA for the CDR3 is TGTGCCAGCAGCCCAGAAAAAGTGGGTACGCAGTATTTT.

The rearrangement uses TRBV9 and TRBJ2-1; D ambiguous. The CDR3 contains 12 residues. CDR1 is SGDLS and CDR2 is YYNGEE in the germline V gene. Trimming cost V 0 bases and J 10 bases, with 8 bases left between them. DNA of the CDR3: TGTGCCAGCAGCGTAGGAAAAGGGGAGCAGTTCTTC. Protein: CASSVGKGEQFF. Together with reference TRBV9 and TRBJ2-1, the CDR3 gives the full variable domain: DSGVTQTPKHLITATGQRVTLRCSPRSGDLSVYWYQQSLDQGLQFLIQYYNGEERAKGNILERFSAQQFPDLHSELNLSSLELGDSALYFCASSVGKGEQFFGPGTRLTVL.

CDR3 DNA sequence: TGTGCCAGCAGAGACAGGATACCCTATGGCTACACCTTC. The encoded protein is CASRDRIPYGYTF. V is TRBV2 and J is TRBJ1-2, with D perhaps TRBD1 (6 bases). CDR3 size: 13 residues. CDR1 is SNHLY, CDR2 FYNNEI, per germline. V lost 6 bases and J 4 bases, leaving 12 bases between the germline ends. Full variable domain (outside the CDR3, taken from reference TRBV2 and TRBJ1-2): EPEVTQTPSHQVTQMGQEVILRCVPISNHLYFYWYRQILGQKVEFLVSFYNNEISEKSEIFDDQFSVERPDGSNFTLKIRSTKLEDSAMYFCASRDRIPYGYTFGSGTRLTVV.